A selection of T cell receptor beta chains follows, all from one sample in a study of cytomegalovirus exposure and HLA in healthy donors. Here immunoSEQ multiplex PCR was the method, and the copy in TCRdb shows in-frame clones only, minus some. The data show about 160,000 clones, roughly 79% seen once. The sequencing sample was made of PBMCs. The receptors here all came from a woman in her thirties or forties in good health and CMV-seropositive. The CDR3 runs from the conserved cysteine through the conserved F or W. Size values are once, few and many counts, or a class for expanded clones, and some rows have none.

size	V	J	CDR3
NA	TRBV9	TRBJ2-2	CASSGGLSGFGELFF
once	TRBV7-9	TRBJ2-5	CASSEGNRETQYF
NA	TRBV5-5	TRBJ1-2	CASTEKNYGYTF
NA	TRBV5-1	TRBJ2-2	CASSQDRPPGELFF
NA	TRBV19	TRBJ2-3	CASNLGRSPADTQYF
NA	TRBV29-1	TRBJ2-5	CSVARDTLSRETQYF
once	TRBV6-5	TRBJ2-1	CASSYALGLNEQFF
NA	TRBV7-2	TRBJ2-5	CASSSLAGGETQYF
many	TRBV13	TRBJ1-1	CASSPSQNMNTEAFF
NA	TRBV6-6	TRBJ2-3	CASSPGEGQYF
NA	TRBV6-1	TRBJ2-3	CASSEVGGGHRTDTQYF
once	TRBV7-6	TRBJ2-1	CASSTRVANEQFF
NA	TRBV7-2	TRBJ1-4	CASSNPGGAEEKLFF
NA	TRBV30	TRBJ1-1	CAWSVKFRNTEAFF
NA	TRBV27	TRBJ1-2	CASALTGDGGYTF
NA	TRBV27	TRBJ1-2	CASSVSGGDGYTF
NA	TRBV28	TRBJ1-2	CASSFDRGGYGYTF
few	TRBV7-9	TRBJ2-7	CASSPGTGSYEQYF
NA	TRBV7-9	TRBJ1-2	CASSLLTANYGYTF
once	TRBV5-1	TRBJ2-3	CASSFSAADTQYF
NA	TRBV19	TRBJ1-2	CASSMGQGASFGYTF
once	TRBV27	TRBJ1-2	CASSRNRELNGYTF